This T cell receptor beta chain emerged from a study of neurological immune-mediated disorders. Findings and caveats of the study: Private repertoires in all groups were suggested by the finding that expanded clones across subjects shared no CDR3 amino acid sequences. The most TCR clonal expansion was seen in HTLV-1-associated myelopathy, and the least was seen in multiple sclerosis, which fell below healthy controls.

Ten or more counts support this clonotype. Its target is not known. PBMCs numbering 2 million and stored at -80 C yielded the unsorted libraries. Synthesis of cDNA was carried out by template-switch 5'RACE. The reaction used 10-nucleotide random UMIs. TCRdb analysed the 5' RACE reads with MiXCR anew, one entry per CDR3 protein. The sample has about 95,000 distinct CDR3 sequences, approximately 3.3% seen once. The J segment lost 0 bases and the V segment lost 0 bases, leaving 9 bases of the junction unmatched. Germline-derived CDR1 and CDR2 are MNHEY and SVGEGT. This CDR3 comprises 20 residues. The source of this sequence is a woman aged 18 to 35 with multiple sclerosis. The sequenced sample was PBMCs. The gene calls are TRBV6-2 or TRBV6-3 and TRBJ2-1, with TRBD2 matching 12 bases. CDR3 in amino acids: CASSYSTSGSGGSSYNEQFF. For the CDR3, the DNA is TGTGCCAGCAGTTACTCGACTAGCGGGAGTGGGGGTAGCTCCTACAATGAGCAGTTCTTC.